This T cell receptor beta chain is drawn from a study of regulatory T cells in long-lasting Graves disease. With respect to this clonotype: The antigen is unknown.

Time point given: newly diagnosed GD, antithyroid drugs for less than 3 months. Extracted RNA from PBMCs served as the source of the TCR library. iRepertoire HTBI primers and Arm-PCR of CDR3 regions built TCR beta libraries. TCRdb re-analysed the multiplex PCR reads in MiXCR, keeping a single row per CDR3 protein. The data contain 500,000 or so distinct CDR3 sequences, about a sixth of them singletons. Study-wide points: Accuracy could have been hurt by small sample size.

This same sample was also part of a study on T cells in Graves' hyperthyroidism and ophthalmopathy. That source reports: Disease duration under 2 months; hyperthyroidism patients were aged 18 to 65.

This sequence originates from a man in his forties with Graves disease. This specimen was peripheral blood mononuclear cells (PBMCs), taken at new diagnosis, from a patient treated with antithyroid drugs.

The CDR3 DNA reads as TGTGCCAGCAGCGTAGGAGACGCCCTGACTAATGAAAAACTGTTTTTT. It translates to CASSVGDALTNEKLFF. The V gene is TRBV9, the J gene TRBJ1-4, with D unclear. This CDR3 has 16 residues. Germline CDR1 and CDR2: SGDLS and YYNGEE. The ends were cut back, 0 bases at V and 2 bases at J, with 11 bases in the middle. The full variable domain, rest sourced from reference TRBV9 and TRBJ1-4, is DSGVTQTPKHLITATGQRVTLRCSPRSGDLSVYWYQQSLDQGLQFLIQYYNGEERAKGNILERFSAQQFPDLHSELNLSSLELGDSALYFCASSVGDALTNEKLFFGSGTQLSVL.